This T cell receptor (beta chain) stems from a study of T cells in Graves' hyperthyroidism and ophthalmopathy. The investigators amplified TCR beta CDR3 regions from RNA transcripts. HTBI primers were the set used in a first-round RT-PCR of the TCR CDR3. TCRdb reprocessed the multiplex PCR reads via MiXCR and lists one record per CDR3 protein. In the table there are approximately 380,000 distinct CDR3 sequences, 15% to 20% of which are singletons. Not enrolled were patients with uncontrolled infection, other autoimmune disease, pregnancy or lactation. In its sample, this clonotype was seen many times. Material: blood. The sequence came from a man between 18 and 29 years old with Graves' ophthalmopathy.

The CDR3 DNA follows: TGTGCCAGCAGTTCCTCCCTGACTAGCGGGGGGATGTACAATGAGCAGTTCTTC. Translated, it gives CASSSSLTSGGMYNEQFF. J is TRBJ2-1 and V is TRBV12-3 or TRBV12-4; 13 bases fit TRBD2. The CDR3 is 18 amino acids. V dropped 4 bases and J dropped 4; count of bases not matched to a gene: 10.